Listed below are T cell receptor beta chains from one sample, sequenced in a study of cytomegalovirus exposure and HLA in healthy donors. Clones were read by immunoSEQ multiplex PCR, and TCRdb kept only the in-frame ones, dropping some. The sample has tens of thousands of clones, about 91% seen once. The specimen sequenced was PBMCs. The receptors come from a woman aged 25 to 45 in good health and CMV-seronegative. Both conserved end residues are part of each CDR3. A D gene is named only where the DNA matches it firmly.

V,D,J,CDR3
TRBV5-1,.,TRBJ2-7,CASSLGQFYEQYF
TRBV5-1,TRBD2,TRBJ2-1,CASRRIAGGLDEQFF
TRBV19,.,TRBJ1-2,CASSLISETGYGYTF
TRBV27,.,TRBJ1-2,CASSDNRGYTF
TRBV19,.,TRBJ2-3,CASSSWDFDTDTQYF
TRBV30,.,TRBJ1-2,CAWSVTWREEGNYGYTF
TRBV28,.,TRBJ2-7,CASSLQAEQYF
TRBV6-5,.,TRBJ2-2,CASEEGNTGELFF
TRBV15,TRBD1,TRBJ2-3,CATSKGWQGASDTQYF
TRBV5-1,TRBD1,TRBJ2-2,CASSLGQGNTGELFF
TRBV29-1,TRBD1,TRBJ2-7,CSVNMGQGPYEQYF
TRBV19,.,TRBJ2-1,CASTSRDNEQFF
TRBV7-9,TRBD2,TRBJ2-7,CASSFGLAKPYEQYF
TRBV5-5,.,TRBJ2-3,CASSFYSADTQYF
TRBV10-3,TRBD1,TRBJ1-2,CAISAGTGSSGYTF
TRBV7-8,TRBD1,TRBJ2-1,CASSSTGTGYNEQFF
TRBV6-5,TRBD1,TRBJ1-4,CASSLETGGDEKLFF
TRBV9,.,TRBJ2-7,CASSVDPGSYEQYF
TRBV29-1,.,TRBJ2-1,CSVEEEGNEQFF
TRBV14,TRBD2,TRBJ2-7,CASSPGPAGSYEQYF
TRBV25-1,.,TRBJ2-7,CASSSFLYEQYF
TRBV7-2,.,TRBJ2-7,CASSLDRVRSYEQYF
TRBV7-9,TRBD1,TRBJ2-7,CASSYPGQVYEQYF
TRBV6-6,.,TRBJ1-4,CASGSNEKLFF
TRBV7-8,TRBD2,TRBJ2-1,CASSLRLAGVVEQFF
TRBV5-6,.,TRBJ2-3,CASSPRGSRADTQYF
TRBV4-1,TRBD1,TRBJ1-2,CASSQDGRTGGRGYTF
TRBV30,.,TRBJ2-1,CAWSIISQRQFF
TRBV28,TRBD1,TRBJ1-1,CASSHRQGMNTEAFF
TRBV30,.,TRBJ1-2,CAWSVLYSPDGYTF
TRBV27,.,TRBJ2-5,CASSPLEETQYF
TRBV7-2,TRBD2,TRBJ2-1,CASSHQPTSGGYNEQFF
TRBV6-5,TRBD1,TRBJ2-7,CASSKGQGESYEQYF
TRBV9,TRBD2,TRBJ2-1,CASGRSGSNEQFF
TRBV4-1,.,TRBJ2-1,CASSQSAASIGNEQFF
TRBV10-1,.,TRBJ2-1,CASSVSGEYNEQFF
TRBV5-5,.,TRBJ2-7,CASSWSRAARDEQYF
TRBV7-9,TRBD1,TRBJ2-2,CASSDGQGTGELFF
TRBV29-1,.,TRBJ2-1,CSAAGLILYNEQFF
TRBV9,TRBD1,TRBJ2-2,CASSVLPGGSTGELFF
TRBV6-5,.,TRBJ1-3,CASSYSNAGTGNTIYF
TRBV9,.,TRBJ2-5,CASSPTVPGETQYF
TRBV19,.,TRBJ2-3,CASSTPGLGLPTDTQYF
TRBV6-6,TRBD1,TRBJ2-3,CASREDRATDTQYF
TRBV10-3,.,TRBJ1-3,CAISAGNTIYF
TRBV9,.,TRBJ2-7,CASSGTGTQDNEQYF
TRBV27,TRBD1,TRBJ2-7,CASSPWTGESEQYF
TRBV6-1,TRBD1,TRBJ1-2,CASSETGGGYGYTF
TRBV28,TRBD1,TRBJ2-4,CASRQGTKNIQYF
TRBV2,TRBD1,TRBJ1-4,CASSRTGGGATPNEKLFF
TRBV7-8,TRBD2,TRBJ2-7,CASSLGGGAYEQYF
TRBV2,.,TRBJ2-3,CASEGTDTQYF
TRBV18,TRBD1,TRBJ2-7,CASSDRGRNEQYF